This T cell receptor beta chain was found in a study of T cells after yellow fever vaccination. V dropped 4 bases and J dropped 3; count of bases not matched to a gene: 4. From germline, CDR1 is SGHAT and CDR2 FQNNGV. CDR3 length equals 15 residues. MiXCR, run by TCRdb on the 5' RACE reads, gives a single entry per CDR3 protein. The table has 400,000 to 650,000 distinct CDR3 sequences, 21% seen once; the top ten hold roughly a sixth. This clonotype has at least ten counts. The material was PBMCs, obtained 21 days after the first yellow fever vaccination. The J gene is TRBJ2-5, the V gene TRBV11-2, with 11 bases aligning to TRBD2. The receptor was derived from a man aged 18 to 30 who received the YFV17D yellow fever vaccine. The DNA of the CDR3 is TGTGCCAGCAGCTACGGTAGCGGGGGGGAAGAGACCCAGTACTTC. Protein product: CASSYGSGGEETQYF.